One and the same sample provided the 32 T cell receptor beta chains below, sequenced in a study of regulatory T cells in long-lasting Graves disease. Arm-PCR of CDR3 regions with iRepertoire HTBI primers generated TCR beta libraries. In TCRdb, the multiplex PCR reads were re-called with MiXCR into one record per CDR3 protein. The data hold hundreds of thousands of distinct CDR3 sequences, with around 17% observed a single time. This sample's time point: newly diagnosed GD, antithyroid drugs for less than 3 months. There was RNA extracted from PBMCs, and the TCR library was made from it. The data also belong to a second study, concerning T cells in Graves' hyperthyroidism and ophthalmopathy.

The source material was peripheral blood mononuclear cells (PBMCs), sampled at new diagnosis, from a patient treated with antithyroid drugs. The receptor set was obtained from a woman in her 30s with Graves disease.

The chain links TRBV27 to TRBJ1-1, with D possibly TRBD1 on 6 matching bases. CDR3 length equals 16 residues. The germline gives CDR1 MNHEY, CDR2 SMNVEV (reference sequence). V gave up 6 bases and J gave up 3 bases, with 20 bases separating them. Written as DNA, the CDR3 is TGTGCCAGCAGCCATGGGGGGGGCCCGGTGGACACTGAAGCTTTCTTT. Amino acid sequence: CASSHGGGPVDTEAFF.

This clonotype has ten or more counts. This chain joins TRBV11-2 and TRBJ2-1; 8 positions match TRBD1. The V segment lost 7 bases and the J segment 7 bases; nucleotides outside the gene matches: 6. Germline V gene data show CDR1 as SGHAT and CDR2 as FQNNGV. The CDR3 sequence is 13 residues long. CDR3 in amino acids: CASTSTGGNEQFF. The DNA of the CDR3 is TGTGCCAGCACGTCAACAGGGGGAAATGAGCAGTTCTTC.

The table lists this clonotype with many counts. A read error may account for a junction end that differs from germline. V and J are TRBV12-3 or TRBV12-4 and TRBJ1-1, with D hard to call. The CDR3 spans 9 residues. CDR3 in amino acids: CASSLEGPF. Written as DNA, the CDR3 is TGTGCCAGCAGTTTAGAGGGTCCTTTT.

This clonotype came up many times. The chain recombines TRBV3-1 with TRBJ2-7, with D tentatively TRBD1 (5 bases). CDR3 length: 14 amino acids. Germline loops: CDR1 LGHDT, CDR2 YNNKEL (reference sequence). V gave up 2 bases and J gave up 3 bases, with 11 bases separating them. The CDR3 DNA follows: TGTGCCAGCAGCCAACGACAGAGGTTCTACGAGCAGTACTTC. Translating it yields CASSQRQRFYEQYF.

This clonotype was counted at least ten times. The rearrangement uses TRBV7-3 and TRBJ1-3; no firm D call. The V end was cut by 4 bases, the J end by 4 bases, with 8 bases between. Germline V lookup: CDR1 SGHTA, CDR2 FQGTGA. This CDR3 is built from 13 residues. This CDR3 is CASSSRNGNTIYF. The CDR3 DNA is TGTGCCAGCAGCTCCCGAAACGGAAACACCATATATTTT.

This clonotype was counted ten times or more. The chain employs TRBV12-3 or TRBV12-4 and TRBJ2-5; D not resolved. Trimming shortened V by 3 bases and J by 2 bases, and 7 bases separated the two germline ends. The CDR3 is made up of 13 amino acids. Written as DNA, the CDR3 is TGTGCCAGCAGTTTTGAGGTACAAGAGACCCAGTACTTC. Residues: CASSFEVQETQYF.

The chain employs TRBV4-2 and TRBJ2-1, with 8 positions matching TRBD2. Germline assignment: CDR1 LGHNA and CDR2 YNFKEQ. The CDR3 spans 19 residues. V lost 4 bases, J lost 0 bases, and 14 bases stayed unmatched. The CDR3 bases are TGTGCCAGCAGCCTTTCCCAGGCGAGCAGCGGGAGCTCCTACAATGAGCAGTTCTTC. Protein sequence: CASSLSQASSGSSYNEQFF.

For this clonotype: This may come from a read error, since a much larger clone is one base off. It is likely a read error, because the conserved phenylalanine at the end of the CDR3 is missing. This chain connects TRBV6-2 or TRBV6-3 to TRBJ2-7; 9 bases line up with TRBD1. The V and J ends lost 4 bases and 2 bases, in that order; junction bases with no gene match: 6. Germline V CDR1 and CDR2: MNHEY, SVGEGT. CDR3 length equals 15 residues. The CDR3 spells CASSWDRVDAYEQYL. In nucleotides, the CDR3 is TGTGCCAGCAGTTGGGACAGGGTGGACGCCTACGAGCAGTACCTC.

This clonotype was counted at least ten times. CDR3 nucleotide sequence: TGTGCCAGCAGTGAAGCTCCCCTCCACGGGCAGTACTTC. Translation: CASSEAPLHGQYF. This chain uses TRBV6-1 with TRBJ2-7, with unresolved D. Germline CDR1 is MNHNS and CDR2 is SASEGT. The CDR3 consists of 13 residues. The V and J ends lost 0 bases and 9 bases respectively, with 12 bases between them.

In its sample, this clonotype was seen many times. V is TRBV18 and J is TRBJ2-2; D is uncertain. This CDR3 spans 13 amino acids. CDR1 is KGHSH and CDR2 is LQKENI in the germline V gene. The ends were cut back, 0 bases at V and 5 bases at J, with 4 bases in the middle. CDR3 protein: CASSPPSTGELFF. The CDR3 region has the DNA TGTGCCAGCTCACCACCATCGACCGGGGAGCTGTTTTTT.

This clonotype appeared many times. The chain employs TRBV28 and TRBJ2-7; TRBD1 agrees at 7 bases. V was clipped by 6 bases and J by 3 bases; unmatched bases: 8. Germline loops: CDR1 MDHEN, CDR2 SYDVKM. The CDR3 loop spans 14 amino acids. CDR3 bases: TGTGCCAGCAGCAGGGGACAGATCCTCTACGAGCAGTACTTC. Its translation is CASSRGQILYEQYF.

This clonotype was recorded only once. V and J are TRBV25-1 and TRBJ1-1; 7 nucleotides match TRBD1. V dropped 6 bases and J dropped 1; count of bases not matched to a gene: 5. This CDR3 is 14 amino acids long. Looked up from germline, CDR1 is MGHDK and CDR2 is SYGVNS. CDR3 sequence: CASRRGDRNTEAFF. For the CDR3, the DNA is TGTGCCAGCAGGAGGGGGGACAGGAACACTGAAGCTTTCTTT.

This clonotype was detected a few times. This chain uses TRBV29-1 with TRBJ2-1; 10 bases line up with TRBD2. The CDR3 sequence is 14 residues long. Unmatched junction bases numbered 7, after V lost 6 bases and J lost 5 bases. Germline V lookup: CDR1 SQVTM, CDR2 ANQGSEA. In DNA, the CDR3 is TGCAGCGTATTAGCGGGAGGTCTGGACAATGAGCAGTTCTTC. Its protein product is CSVLAGGLDNEQFF.

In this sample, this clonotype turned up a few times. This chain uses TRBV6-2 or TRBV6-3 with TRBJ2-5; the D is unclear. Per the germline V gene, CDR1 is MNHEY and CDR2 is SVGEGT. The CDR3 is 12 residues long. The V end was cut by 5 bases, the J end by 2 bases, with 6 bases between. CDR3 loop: CASSELQETQYF. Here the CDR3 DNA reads TGTGCCAGCAGTGAGCTACAAGAGACCCAGTACTTC.

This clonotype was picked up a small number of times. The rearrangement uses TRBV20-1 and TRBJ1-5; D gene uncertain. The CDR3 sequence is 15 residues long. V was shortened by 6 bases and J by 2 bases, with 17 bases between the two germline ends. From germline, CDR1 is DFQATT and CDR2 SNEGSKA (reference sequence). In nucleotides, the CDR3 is TGCAGTGCCAAATCCTTCAACGGCGGCAATCAGCCCCAGCATTTT. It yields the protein CSAKSFNGGNQPQHF.

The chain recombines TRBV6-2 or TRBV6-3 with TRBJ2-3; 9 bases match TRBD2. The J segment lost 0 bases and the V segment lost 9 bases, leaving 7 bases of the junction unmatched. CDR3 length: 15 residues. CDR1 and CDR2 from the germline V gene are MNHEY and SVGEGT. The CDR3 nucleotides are TGTGCCAGTCCCGGGACTAGCTTTAGCACAGATACGCAGTATTTT. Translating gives CASPGTSFSTDTQYF.

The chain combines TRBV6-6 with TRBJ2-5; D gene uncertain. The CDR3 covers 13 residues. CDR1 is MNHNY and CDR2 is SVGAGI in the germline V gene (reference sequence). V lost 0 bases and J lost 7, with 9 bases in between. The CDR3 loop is CASSYSEQATQYF. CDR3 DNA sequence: TGTGCCAGCAGTTACTCGGAGCAGGCGACCCAGTACTTC.

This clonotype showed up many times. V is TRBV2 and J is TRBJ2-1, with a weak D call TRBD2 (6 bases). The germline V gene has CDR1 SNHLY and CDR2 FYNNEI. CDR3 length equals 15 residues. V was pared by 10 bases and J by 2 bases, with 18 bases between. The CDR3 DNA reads TGTGCCACACCCCCCAGCGGGTATCCCTACAATGAGCAGTTCTTC. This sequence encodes CATPPSGYPYNEQFF.

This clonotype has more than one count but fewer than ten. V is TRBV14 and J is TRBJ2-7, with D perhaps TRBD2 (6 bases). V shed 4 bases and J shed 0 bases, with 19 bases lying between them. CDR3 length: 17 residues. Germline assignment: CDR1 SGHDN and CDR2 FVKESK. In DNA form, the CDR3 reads TGTGCCAGCAGCCCCAAGACGGGGGTGCTGAGCTCCTACGAGCAGTACTTC. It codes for CASSPKTGVLSSYEQYF. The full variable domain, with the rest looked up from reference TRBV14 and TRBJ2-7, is EAGVTQFPSHSVIEKGQTVTLRCDPISGHDNLYWYRRVMGKEIKFLLHFVKESKQDESGMPNNRFLAERTGGTYSTLKVQPAELEDSGVYFCASSPKTGVLSSYEQYFGPGTRLTVT.

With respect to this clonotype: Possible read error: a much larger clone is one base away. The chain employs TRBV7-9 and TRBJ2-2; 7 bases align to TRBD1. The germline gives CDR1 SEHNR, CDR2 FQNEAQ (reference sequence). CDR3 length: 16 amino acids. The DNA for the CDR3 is TGTGCCTGCAGCTTCGGACAGGACCTTAACACCGGGGAGCTGTTTTTT. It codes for CACSFGQDLNTGELFF. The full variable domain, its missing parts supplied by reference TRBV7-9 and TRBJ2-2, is DTGVSQNPRHKITKRGQNVTFRCDPISEHNRLYWYRQTLGQGPEFLTYFQNEAQLEKSRLLSDRFSAERPKGSFSTLEIQRTEQGDSAMYLCACSFGQDLNTGELFFGEGSRLTVL.

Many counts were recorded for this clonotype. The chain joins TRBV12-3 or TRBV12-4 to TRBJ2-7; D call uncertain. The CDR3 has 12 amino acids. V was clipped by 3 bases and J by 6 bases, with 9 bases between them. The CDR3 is CASSLVPGEQYF. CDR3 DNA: TGTGCCAGCAGTTTGGTCCCGGGCGAGCAGTACTTC.

Here the CDR3 DNA reads TGCGCCAGCAGCCAGTTGGGACAAAAAGCCACAGATACGCAGTATTTT. This gives the protein CASSQLGQKATDTQYF. This chain joins TRBV4-1 and TRBJ2-3, with D possibly matching TRBD1 (6 bases). This CDR3 is 16 amino acids long. V lost 3 bases, J lost 2 bases, and 15 bases lay in between. Germline loops: CDR1 MGHRA, CDR2 YSYEKL.

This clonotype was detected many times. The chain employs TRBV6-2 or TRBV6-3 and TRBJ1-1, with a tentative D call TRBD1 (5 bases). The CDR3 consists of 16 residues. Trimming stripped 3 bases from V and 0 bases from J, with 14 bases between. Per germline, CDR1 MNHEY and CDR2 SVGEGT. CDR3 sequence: CASSYAPGRLNTEAFF. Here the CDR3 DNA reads TGTGCCAGCAGTTATGCGCCAGGGCGGTTGAACACTGAAGCTTTCTTT.

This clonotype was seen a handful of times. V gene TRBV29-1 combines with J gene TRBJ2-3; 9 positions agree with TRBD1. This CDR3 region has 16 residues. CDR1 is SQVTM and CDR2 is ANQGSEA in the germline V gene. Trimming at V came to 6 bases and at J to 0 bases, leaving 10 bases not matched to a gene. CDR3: CSVTGGERGSTDTQYF. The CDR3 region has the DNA TGCAGCGTGACAGGGGGGGAGCGGGGTAGCACAGATACGCAGTATTTT.

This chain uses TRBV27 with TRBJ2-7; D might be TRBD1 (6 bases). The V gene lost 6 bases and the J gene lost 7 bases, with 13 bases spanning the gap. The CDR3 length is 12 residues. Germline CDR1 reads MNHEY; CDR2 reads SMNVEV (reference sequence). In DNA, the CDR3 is TGTGCCAGCAGGAACAGGGTATGGGAGCAGTACTTC. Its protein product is CASRNRVWEQYF.

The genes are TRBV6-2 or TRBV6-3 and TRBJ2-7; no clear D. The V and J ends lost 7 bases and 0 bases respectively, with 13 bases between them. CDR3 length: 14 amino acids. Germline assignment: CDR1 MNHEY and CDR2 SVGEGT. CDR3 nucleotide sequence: TGTGCCAGCACCAACGCAGGTAACTCCTACGAGCAGTACTTC. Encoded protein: CASTNAGNSYEQYF.

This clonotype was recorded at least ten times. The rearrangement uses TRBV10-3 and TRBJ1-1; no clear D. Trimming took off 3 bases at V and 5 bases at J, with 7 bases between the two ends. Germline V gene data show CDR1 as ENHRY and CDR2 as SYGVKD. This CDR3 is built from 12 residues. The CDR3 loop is CAISEKVTEAFF. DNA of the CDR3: TGTGCCATCAGTGAAAAGGTTACTGAAGCTTTCTTT.

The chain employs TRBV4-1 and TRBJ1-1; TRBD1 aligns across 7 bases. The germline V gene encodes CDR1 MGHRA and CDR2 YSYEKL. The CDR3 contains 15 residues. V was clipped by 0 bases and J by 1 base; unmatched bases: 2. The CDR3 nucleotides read TGCGCCAGCAGCCAAGATGACAGGGCGAACACTGAAGCTTTCTTT. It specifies CASSQDDRANTEAFF.

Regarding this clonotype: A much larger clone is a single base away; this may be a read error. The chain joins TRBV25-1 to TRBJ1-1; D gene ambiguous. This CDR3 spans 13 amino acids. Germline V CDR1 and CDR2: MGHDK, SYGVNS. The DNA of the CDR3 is TGTGCCAGCACTCGGACCTCGAACATTGAAGCTTTCTTT. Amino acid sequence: CASTRTSNIEAFF.

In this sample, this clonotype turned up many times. CDR3 sequence reads: CASSEIRQAKNIQYF. DNA of the CDR3: TGTGCCAGCAGTGAGATCCGGCAGGCCAAAAACATTCAGTACTTC. The chain is built from TRBV2 and TRBJ2-4; D gene uncertain. The CDR3 sequence is 15 residues long. Germline V gives CDR1 SNHLY, CDR2 FYNNEI. V dropped 3 bases and J dropped 1 base, with 10 bases sitting between them. The complete variable domain, with remaining parts taken from reference TRBV2 and TRBJ2-4, reads EPEVTQTPSHQVTQMGQEVILRCVPISNHLYFYWYRQILGQKVEFLVSFYNNEISEKSEIFDDQFSVERPDGSNFTLKIRSTKLEDSAMYFCASSEIRQAKNIQYFGAGTRLSVL.

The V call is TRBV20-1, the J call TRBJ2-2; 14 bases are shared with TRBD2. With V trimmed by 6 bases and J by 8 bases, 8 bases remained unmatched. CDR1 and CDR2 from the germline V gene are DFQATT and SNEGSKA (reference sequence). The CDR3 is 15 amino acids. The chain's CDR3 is CSARGTSGSSGELFF. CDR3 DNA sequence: TGCAGTGCCCGAGGGACTAGCGGGAGTTCGGGGGAGCTGTTTTTT.

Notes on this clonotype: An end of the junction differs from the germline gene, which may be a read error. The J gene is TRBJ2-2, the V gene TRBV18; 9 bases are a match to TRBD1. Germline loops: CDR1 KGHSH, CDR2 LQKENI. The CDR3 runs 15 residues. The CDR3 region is CASSRQTGGTGELLF. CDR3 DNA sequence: TGTGCCAGCTCACGGCAGACAGGGGGGACCGGGGAGCTGCTTTTT.